The subject of this entry is one TCR beta chain. Its antigen is not known. Regarding time point: cycle 4 day 1 (C4D1), after around six weeks of nivolumab. Each patient relapsed following autologous stem cell transplantation, and prior brentuximab vedotin exposure differed. Best response was recorded as complete response, partial response or progressive disease. After removal of 4 bases from V and 2 bases from J, the junction contained 18 bases not matched to a gene. Germline CDR1 reads SGHAT; CDR2 reads FQNNGV. CDR3 length: 19 amino acids. The record originates from a study of PD-1 blockade in classical Hodgkin lymphoma. Background on the study: It was nivolumab at 3 mg/kg, given intravenously every 2 weeks, that patients received. Whole-study findings and limits: Newly diagnosed patients were reported to start with lower TCR diversity than healthy donors.

Assay: immunoSEQ multiplex PCR; the TCRdb copy retains only in-frame clones and omits some. The table shows about 96,000 clones, with about 92% occurring only once. The sequences come from peripheral blood mononuclear cells (PBMCs), collected before the fourth cycle of nivolumab. The chain is built from TRBV11-2 and TRBJ2-7, with TRBD2 identical over 9 bases. The receptor comes from a human donor with classical Hodgkin lymphoma. DNA for the CDR3: TGTGCCAGCAGCTCGCAACTACCGGGACTAGCAAGGAGAGCCTACGAGCAGTACTTC. Protein sequence: CASSSQLPGLARRAYEQYF. Filled out from reference TRBV11-2 and TRBJ2-7, the complete variable domain reads EAGVAQSPRYKIIEKRQSVAFWCNPISGHATLYWYQQILGQGPKLLIQFQNNGVVDDSQLPKDRFSAERLKGVDSTLKIQPAKLEDSAVYLCASSSQLPGLARRAYEQYFGPGTRLTVT.